The clone carrying this T cell receptor beta chain was recorded only once. These data come from a study of blood T cell repertoires in COVID-19. V lost 1 base and J lost 6; bases outside the gene matches: 2. The CDR3 totals 13 residues. CDR1 MGHDK and CDR2 SYGVNS come from the germline V gene. Original methodology: Nucleated cell counts were estimated from reference gene primer amplification. The assay was immunoSEQ multiplex PCR, and TCRdb's table has in-frame clones only and misses some. The D gene and trimming were derived from the DNA, and the V and J assignments and clone size from that table. The sample consists of some 22,000 clones, around 83% of them appearing once.

The chain links TRBV25-1 to TRBJ1-2, with 7 bases fitting TRBD1. The receptor was derived from a man between 65 and 85 years old with acute or convalescent COVID-19. Sequenced material: peripheral blood. For the CDR3, the DNA is TGTGCCAGCAGTGAATTCAGGGGGGATGGCTACACCTTC. It encodes CASSEFRGDGYTF.